This T cell receptor (beta chain) was recorded in a study of human T cells and chemical hapten exposure. About the study: Diphenylcyclopropenone doses were given weekly to the scalps of patients across the roughly 23-week study. TCR yields per sample varied mostly from small pooled library volume differences.

The V and J ends lost 0 bases and 6 bases, in that order; junction bases with no gene match: 3. The CDR3 is 15 amino acids. Germline lookup yields CDR1 DFQATT and CDR2 SNEGSKA (reference sequence). How the authors handled the data: Counting gave a median of roughly 100,000 TCRs per sample, with values ranging from roughly 20,000 to 750,000. TCRdb processed the RACE reads anew with MiXCR; each CDR3 protein has one entry. TCRdb, not the original authors, processed these V and J calls. The data hold fewer than 85,000 distinct CDR3 sequences, with 10% observed a single time. The table lists this clonotype with a few counts. As for time point: patch test 2, 6 weeks after DPC sensitization. Treatment meaning: therapeutic diphenylcyclopropenone sensitization with weekly scalp DPC. Sample donors consisted of patients with alopecia, aged 18 to 70 years, who were suitable for DPC.

This specimen consisted of whole blood, obtained in connection with sensitization to the hapten diphenylcyclopropenone (DPC). This chain links TRBV20-1 with TRBJ1-6, with 9 positions matching TRBD1. The sequence derives from a woman aged 30 to 39 with alopecia areata. Some clones in this sample may be carry-over from other donors' samples. The CDR3 bases are TGCAGTGCTAGAGACCCGGGACAGGGTAATTCACCCCTCCACTTT. It translates to CSARDPGQGNSPLHF.